The 17 T cell receptor beta chains below were found in one sample sequenced in a study of cytomegalovirus exposure and HLA in healthy donors. It was with 60 Vbeta and 13 Jbeta primers that the PCR ran. Method: immunoSEQ multiplex PCR; TCRdb's copy keeps in-frame clones and lacks some. The table lists 110,000 to 150,000 clones, about 82% of them singletons, with less than 4% in the top ten. The specimen sequenced was PBMCs. These receptors were taken from a male donor in good health and CMV-seronegative.

This clone has only one observation. V usage is TRBV5-6 and J usage is TRBJ1-2, with D hard to call. The CDR3 length is 16 residues. Germline V CDR1 and CDR2: SGHDT, YYEEEE. V was trimmed by 1 base and J by 0 bases, leaving 13 bases between them. CDR3 amino acids: CASSLWGSGANYGYTF. CDR3 in DNA: TGTGCCAGCAGCTTGTGGGGATCGGGAGCTAACTATGGCTACACCTTC.

The chain joins TRBV28 to TRBJ1-1; 9 bases fit TRBD1. V was clipped by 3 bases and J by 0 bases; unmatched bases: 8. The V gene's germline CDR1 is MDHEN and CDR2 SYDVKM. This CDR3 comprises 17 residues. For the CDR3, the DNA is TGTGCCAGCAGTTTCCCCGGGACAGGGTGGATGAACACTGAAGCTTTCTTT. Protein product: CASSFPGTGWMNTEAFF. The full variable domain, completed using reference TRBV28 and TRBJ1-1, is DVKVTQSSRYLVKRTGEKVFLECVQDMDHENMFWYRQDPGLGLRLIYFSYDVKMKEKGDIPEGYSVSREKKERFSLILESASTNQTSMYLCASSFPGTGWMNTEAFFGQGTRLTVV.

The rearrangement links TRBV19 to TRBJ1-2, with D unclear. The germline V gene encodes CDR1 LNHDA and CDR2 SQIVND (reference sequence). The CDR3 runs to 17 residues. V lost 3 bases and J 1 base, leaving 18 bases between the germline ends. CDR3 sequence: CASSMRPPGWNNYGYTF. CDR3 nucleotide sequence: TGTGCCAGTAGTATGAGGCCCCCGGGGTGGAATAACTATGGCTACACCTTC.

The V gene is TRBV19, the J gene TRBJ2-5, with 10 bases aligning to TRBD2. The DNA end lines up better with TRBJ2-7; the J call may be wrong. CDR3 size: 15 residues. The V gene's germline CDR1 is LNHDA and CDR2 SQIVND (reference sequence). CDR3 sequence (DNA): TGTGCCAGTAGTATTACTAGCGGGAACCTCTACGAGCAGTACTTC. Residues: CASSITSGNLYEQYF.

The chain couples TRBV30 to TRBJ1-1, with 10 bases identical to TRBD1. Germline CDR1 and CDR2: GTSNPN and SVGIG (reference sequence). V dropped 6 bases and J dropped 11; count of bases not matched to a gene: 12. The CDR3 runs 13 residues. The CDR3 is CACHDRGPSSAFF. The CDR3 DNA is TGTGCCTGTCACGACAGGGGGCCGTCGTCCGCTTTCTTT.

The chain has TRBV9 and TRBJ2-7, with D perhaps matching TRBD2 (7 bases). Germline V gene data show CDR1 as SGDLS and CDR2 as YYNGEE. Trimming removed 3 bases at V and 7 bases at J, with 14 bases between. The CDR3 spans 13 residues. CDR3 loop: CASSETGAGEQYF. CDR3 DNA sequence: TGTGCCAGCAGCGAGACAGGAGCGGGAGAGCAGTACTTC.

The V gene is TRBV6-5, the J gene TRBJ1-5, with D possibly matching TRBD1 (6 bases). In germline, CDR1 is MNHEY, CDR2 SVGAGI. V was trimmed by 6 bases and J by 3 bases, leaving 12 bases between them. CDR3 length equals 14 residues. CDR3 coding DNA: TGTGCCAGCAGCGGCAGGGGATTCAATCAGCCCCAGCATTTT. Translation: CASSGRGFNQPQHF.

The J gene is TRBJ2-2, the V gene TRBV29-1; perhaps TRBD2 as D (7 bases). CDR1 is SQVTM, CDR2 ANQGSEA, per germline. The V end lost 7 bases, the J end lost 2 bases, and 14 bases lay between the germline ends. This CDR3 region has 14 residues. The CDR3 bases are TGCAGCGCAGGCCGGGGGGCTAACACCGGGGAGCTGTTTTTT. The encoded protein is CSAGRGANTGELFF.

The chain links TRBV19 to TRBJ2-2; 11 bases map to TRBD2. V trimming: 5 bases; J trimming: 1 base; junction bases outside the gene matches: 9. CDR1 is LNHDA and CDR2 is SQIVND in the germline V gene (reference sequence). This CDR3 comprises 18 residues. The CDR3 loop is CASSPYGLAGGNTGELFF. CDR3 in DNA: TGTGCCAGTAGTCCCTACGGACTAGCGGGCGGGAACACCGGGGAGCTGTTTTTT. Complete variable domain (other parts from reference TRBV19 and TRBJ2-2): DGGITQSPKYLFRKEGQNVTLSCEQNLNHDAMYWYRQDPGQGLRLIYYSQIVNDFQKGDIAEGYSVSREKKESFPLTVTSAQKNPTAFYLCASSPYGLAGGNTGELFFGEGSRLTVL.

CDR3 sequence: CASSLAGGTYEQYF. CDR3 nucleotides: TGTGCCAGCAGCTTAGCGGGAGGTACCTACGAGCAGTACTTC. V and J are TRBV7-2 and TRBJ2-7, with D possibly matching TRBD2 (6 bases). The CDR3 loop spans 14 amino acids. Germline values: CDR1 SGHTA, CDR2 FQGNSA. The ends were cut back, 0 bases at V and 2 bases at J, with 8 bases in the middle.

V gene TRBV28 combines with J gene TRBJ2-7; D not resolved. The germline V gene has CDR1 MDHEN and CDR2 SYDVKM. This CDR3 is built from 15 residues. Trimming shortened V by 3 bases and J by 0 bases, and 12 bases separated the two germline ends. The CDR3 loop is CASSLLELSSYEQYF. The CDR3 DNA follows: TGTGCCAGCAGTTTGTTGGAGTTGAGCTCCTACGAGCAGTACTTC.

This chain connects TRBV5-4 to TRBJ2-1, with 7 bases lining up with TRBD2. CDR3 length: 16 amino acids. Germline values: CDR1 SGHNT, CDR2 YYREEE (reference sequence). J gave up 0 bases and V 5 bases, and 8 bases lay outside the gene matches. The chain's CDR3 is CASSGGAGLSYNEQFF. The CDR3 nucleotides are TGTGCCAGCAGTGGAGGAGCGGGACTCTCCTACAATGAGCAGTTCTTC.

V usage is TRBV2 and J usage is TRBJ2-3; the match to TRBD2 covers 7 bases. V gave up 8 bases and J gave up 6 bases; unmatched junction bases: 5. The CDR3 extends over 12 amino acids. Germline-derived CDR1 and CDR2 are SNHLY and FYNNEI. The CDR3 reads CASGAGADTQYF. The CDR3 bases are TGTGCCAGCGGTGCGGGAGCCGATACGCAGTATTTT.

This sequence joins TRBV9 and TRBJ1-1, with TRBD1 matching 7 bases. The germline CDR1 and CDR2 sequences are SGDLS and YYNGEE. After removal of 4 bases from V and 7 bases from J, the junction contained 4 bases not matched to a gene. CDR3 size: 12 residues. The CDR3 here is CASSPGTDEAFF. For the CDR3, the DNA is TGTGCCAGCAGCCCCGGGACAGATGAAGCTTTCTTT.

The V call is TRBV30, the J call TRBJ2-7; TRBD2 matches at 7 bases. CDR3 size: 11 residues. V shed 5 bases and J 11 bases; nucleotides not matched to a gene: 9. The V gene's germline CDR1 is GTSNPN and CDR2 SVGIG (reference sequence). CDR3 sequence: CAWQRERSKYF. As DNA, the CDR3 is TGTGCCTGGCAGCGGGAAAGATCGAAGTACTTC.

The chain links TRBV7-8 to TRBJ1-1, with TRBD1 as a possible D gene (6 bases). Per the germline V gene, CDR1 is SGHVS and CDR2 is FQNEAQ. The CDR3 runs 14 residues. V was shortened by 5 bases and J by 11 bases, with 21 bases between the two germline ends. In nucleotides, the CDR3 is TGTGCCAGCAGCCTCCTCAGCGGGGGCAAGGGGGCTTTCTTT. Translated, it gives CASSLLSGGKGAFF. Full variable domain (rest looked up from reference TRBV7-8 and TRBJ1-1): GAGVSQSPRYKVAKRGQDVALRCDPISGHVSLFWYQQALGQGPEFLTYFQNEAQLDKSGLPSDRFFAERPEGSVSTLKIQRTQQEDSAVYLCASSLLSGGKGAFFGQGTRLTVV.

J is TRBJ2-1 and V is TRBV10-3; D is possibly TRBD2 (6 bases). The CDR3 is 14 residues long. V was pared by 7 bases and J by 3 bases, with 13 bases between. The germline CDR1 and CDR2 sequences are ENHRY and SYGVKD. CDR3 sequence (DNA): TGTGCCATCACGGCGGGAACGATCTACAATGAGCAGTTCTTC. Protein product: CAITAGTIYNEQFF.